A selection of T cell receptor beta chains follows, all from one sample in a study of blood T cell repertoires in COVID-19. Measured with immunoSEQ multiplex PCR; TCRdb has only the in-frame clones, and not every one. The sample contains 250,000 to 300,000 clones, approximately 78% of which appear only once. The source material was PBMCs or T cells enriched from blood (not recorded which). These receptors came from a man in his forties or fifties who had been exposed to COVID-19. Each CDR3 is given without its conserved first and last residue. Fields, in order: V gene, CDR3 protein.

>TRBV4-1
ASSHAEIAGVGEQF
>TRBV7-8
ASSLRQASSGNTIY
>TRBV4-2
ASSQVGQGVGSGNTIY
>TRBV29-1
SVTTGGGSYEQY
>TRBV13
ASSNNYEQY
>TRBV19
ASGHRAFDGYT
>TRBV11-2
ASSLVGRGLAQH
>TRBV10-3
AIRKDSYGYT
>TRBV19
ASRKRQVSIVGEKLF
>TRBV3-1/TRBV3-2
ASSRTSGNNEQF
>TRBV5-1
ASSQQGAQGVAF
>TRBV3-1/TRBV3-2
ASRSLETDTQY
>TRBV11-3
ASSLGALLRCYEQY
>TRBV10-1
ASSETGTGPRNQN
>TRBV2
ASSPSGSLLQF
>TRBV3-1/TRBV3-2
ASSQAYNEQF
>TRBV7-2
ASSNIGTGKNEQY
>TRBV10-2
ASSSTDTQY
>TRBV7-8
ASSPDSGRRVEQF
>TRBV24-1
ATSPGQGYQPQH
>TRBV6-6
ASRTGTGVWGYT
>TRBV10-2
ASSLAGNYNEQF
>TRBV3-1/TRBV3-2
ASSQDTGGYNEQF
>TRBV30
ACKRGRGNTEAF
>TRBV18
ASSTQTTYNEQF
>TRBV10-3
AISESTGIYGYT
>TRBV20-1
SASSSGPTRQY
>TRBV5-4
ASSLPRGHLTTTGELF
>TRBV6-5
GTGIGYGYT
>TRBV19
ARGTGGGHNEQF
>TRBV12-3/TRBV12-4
ASTDTSGNTIY
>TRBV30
AWSVSGRGNSHEQY
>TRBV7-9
ASSFTESGRRRNEQF
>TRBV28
AALAGTSLEQY
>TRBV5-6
ASSRDTMNTEAF
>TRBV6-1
ASSERGNSYEQY
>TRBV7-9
ASSLSGQE
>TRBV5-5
ASSPYYEQY
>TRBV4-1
ASSQLQGANAEAF
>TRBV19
ASSTTGTSYNSPLH
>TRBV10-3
AVTGPSGGSNYEQY
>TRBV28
ASSGSNEQY
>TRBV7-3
ASSASTRQETQY
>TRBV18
ASSPTGESTRASAF
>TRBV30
AWSVRDRARIAKNIQY
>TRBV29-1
SVRGHLAKNIQY
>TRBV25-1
ASSPGLGSSAETQY
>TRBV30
AWSARGNQPQH
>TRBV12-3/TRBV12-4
ASSSQGNGYT
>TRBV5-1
ASGGLAGDYNEQF